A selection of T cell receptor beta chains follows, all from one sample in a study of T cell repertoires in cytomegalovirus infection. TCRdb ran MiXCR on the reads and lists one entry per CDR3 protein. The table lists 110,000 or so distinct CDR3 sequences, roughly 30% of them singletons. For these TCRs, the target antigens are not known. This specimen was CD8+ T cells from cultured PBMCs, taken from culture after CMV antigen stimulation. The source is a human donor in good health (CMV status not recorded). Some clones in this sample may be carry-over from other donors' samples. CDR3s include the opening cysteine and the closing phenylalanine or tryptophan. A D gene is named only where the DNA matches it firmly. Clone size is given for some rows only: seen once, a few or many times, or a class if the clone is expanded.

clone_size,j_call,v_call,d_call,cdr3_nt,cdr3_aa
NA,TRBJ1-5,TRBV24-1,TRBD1,TGTGCCACCAGTGATGCCGGGACAGGATATCAGCCCCAGCATTTT,CATSDAGTGYQPQHF
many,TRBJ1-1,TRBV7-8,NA,TGTGCCAGCAGCTTAGTTTTTCACAATGAAGCTTTCTTT,CASSLVFHNEAFF
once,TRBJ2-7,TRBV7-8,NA,TGTGCCAGCAGCTTATCGAGGGGGGGGACCTACGAGCAGTACTTC,CASSLSRGGTYEQYF
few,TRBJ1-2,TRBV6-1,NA,TGTGCCAGCAGTAGGACAGAGACCTATGGCTACACCTTC,CASSRTETYGYTF
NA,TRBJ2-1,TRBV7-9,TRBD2,TGTGCCAGCAGCTCCCCCACTAGCGAGTCATTTGAGCAGTTCTTC,CASSSPTSESFEQFF
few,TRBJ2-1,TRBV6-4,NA,TGTGCCAGCAGTGAGACCGACTACAATGAGCAGTTCTTC,CASSETDYNEQFF
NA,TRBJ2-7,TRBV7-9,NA,TGTGCCAGCAGCTTAATCGAGGAGCAGTACTTC,CASSLIEEQYF
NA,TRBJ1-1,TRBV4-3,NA,TGCGCCAGCAGCCTCACCATAGGGGAGGCCACTGAAGCTTTCTTT,CASSLTIGEATEAFF
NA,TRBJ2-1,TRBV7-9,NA,TGTGCCAGCAGCTTACGACAGGACCTCCGGGACAATGAGCAGTTCTTC,CASSLRQDLRDNEQFF
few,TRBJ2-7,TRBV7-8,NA,TGTGCCAGCAGCGATACAGGGATTAACTACGAGCAGTACTTC,CASSDTGINYEQYF
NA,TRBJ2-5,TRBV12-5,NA,TGTGCTAGTGGTTTTGGGACGGCCGTTTCTAACCAGTACTTC,CASGFGTAVSNQYF
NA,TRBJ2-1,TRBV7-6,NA,TGTGCCAGCAGCTTAGTGGGGGGGGCCTTCAATGAGCAGTTCTTC,CASSLVGGAFNEQFF
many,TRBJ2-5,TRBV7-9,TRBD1,TGTGCCAGCAGCCCGACAGGGGAAGAGACCCAGTACTTC,CASSPTGEETQYF
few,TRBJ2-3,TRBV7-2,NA,TGTGCCAGCAAGAGGACGGGCGATAGCACAGATACGCAGTATTTT,CASKRTGDSTDTQYF
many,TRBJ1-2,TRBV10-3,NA,TGTGCCATCAGTGAGGGCAGCGAAAGAGCTAACTATGGCTACACCTTC,CAISEGSERANYGYTF
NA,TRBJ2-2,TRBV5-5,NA,TGTGCCAGCAGCTTGGAGGGGGTCGACGGGGAGCTGTTTTTT,CASSLEGVDGELFF
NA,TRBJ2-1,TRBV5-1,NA,TGCGCCAGCAGCTTGGTAACGCCAGCCTACAATGAGCAGTTCTTC,CASSLVTPAYNEQFF
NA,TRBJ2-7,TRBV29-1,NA,TGCAGCGCGGGGGAGACCTACGAGCAGTACTTC,CSAGETYEQYF
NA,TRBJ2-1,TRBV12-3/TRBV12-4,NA,TGTGCCAGCAGTACCGGACATCTTGCTGAGCAGTTCTTC,CASSTGHLAEQFF
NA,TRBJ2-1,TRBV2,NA,TGTGCCAGCAGCAGGTTCGATGAGCAGTTCTTC,CASSRFDEQFF
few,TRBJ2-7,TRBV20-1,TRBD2,TGCAGTGCCCTCCCAACTAGCGGGGGAGTCTACGAGCAGTACTTC,CSALPTSGGVYEQYF
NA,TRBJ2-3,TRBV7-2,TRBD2,TGTGCCAGCAGCCTTATAGCGGGGGGCGGGAGCACAGATACGCGGTATTTT,CASSLIAGGGSTDTRYF
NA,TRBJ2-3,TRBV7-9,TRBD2,TGTGCCAGCAGCCTCCGAGCGGGGGGGCTCGGAGATACGCAGTATTTT,CASSLRAGGLGDTQYF
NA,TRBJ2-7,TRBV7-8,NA,TGTGCCACTTCACTGGGATCGGCCTACGAGCAGTACTTC,CATSLGSAYEQYF
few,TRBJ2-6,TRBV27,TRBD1,TGTGCCAGCAGGGCACAGGGGAGTGGCAACGTCCTGACTTTC,CASRAQGSGNVLTF
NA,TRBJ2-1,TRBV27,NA,TGTGCCAGCAGTTTAGTAGCCGGCACCTACAATGAGCAGTTCTTC,CASSLVAGTYNEQFF
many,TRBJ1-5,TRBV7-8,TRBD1,TGTGCCAGCAGCTTTGGACAGGGAAGCCAGCCCCAGCATTTT,CASSFGQGSQPQHF
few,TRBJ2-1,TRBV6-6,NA,TGTGCCAGCAGCCCAGGACAGCCTATTGCGCAGTTCTTC,CASSPGQPIAQFF
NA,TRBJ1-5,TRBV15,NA,TGTGCCACCAGCTACGACCTAGGGTCTCAGCCCCAGCATTTT,CATSYDLGSQPQHF
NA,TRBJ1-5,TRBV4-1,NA,TGCGCCAGCAGCCACCAACAGGCGGGCAATCAGCCCCAGCATTTT,CASSHQQAGNQPQHF
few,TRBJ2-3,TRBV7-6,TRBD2,TGTGCCAGCAGTTCAACGGGGGGGCTGGGAGATACGCAGTATTTT,CASSSTGGLGDTQYF
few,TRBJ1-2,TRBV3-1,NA,TGTGCCAGCAATCGTCAGGGAGGTGGCTACACCTTC,CASNRQGGGYTF
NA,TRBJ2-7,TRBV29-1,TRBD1,TGCAGCGTTGAAGGTGCTGGGACAGCGAGCTCCTACGAGCAGTACTTC,CSVEGAGTASSYEQYF
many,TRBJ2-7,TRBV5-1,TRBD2,TGCGCCAGCAGCCTGCGGGGAGGGCCCAACGAGCAGTACTTC,CASSLRGGPNEQYF
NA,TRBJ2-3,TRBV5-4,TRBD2,TGTGCCAGCAGCTTAGAGCGGGGACCCACAGATACGCAGTATTTT,CASSLERGPTDTQYF
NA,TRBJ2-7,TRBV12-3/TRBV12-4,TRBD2,TGTGCCAGCGGCGAGCGGGGGGTCACCTACGAGCAGTACTTC,CASGERGVTYEQYF
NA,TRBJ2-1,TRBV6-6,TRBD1,TGTGCCAGCAGTGGACAGGGGCTATCCTACAATGAGCAGTTCTTC,CASSGQGLSYNEQFF
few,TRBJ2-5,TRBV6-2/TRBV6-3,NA,TGTGCCAGCAGTACCGTCAACAGAACTTATGAGGGGCAAGAGACCCAGTACTTC,CASSTVNRTYEGQETQYF
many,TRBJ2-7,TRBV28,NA,TGTGCCAGCAGTCCCCCCCGGGGGAAGCAGTACTTC,CASSPPRGKQYF
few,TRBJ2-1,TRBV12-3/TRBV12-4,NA,TGTGCCAGCAGTCCCCCGCGTTGGCAGGGCGATGAGCAGTTCTTC,CASSPPRWQGDEQFF
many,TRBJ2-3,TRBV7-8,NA,TGTGCCAGCAGCTTAGCGCAGGGGGGAGGGCTAAGCACAGATACGCAGTATTTT,CASSLAQGGGLSTDTQYF
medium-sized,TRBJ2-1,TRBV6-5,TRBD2,TGTGCCAGCAGTTACTCTGGACTAGTCGGGTCCAATGAGCAGTTCTTC,CASSYSGLVGSNEQFF
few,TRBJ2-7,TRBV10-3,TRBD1,TGTGCCATCACCCAACGGAACGGGACAGCCCGGGAGCAGTACTTC,CAITQRNGTAREQYF
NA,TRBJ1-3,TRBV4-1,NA,TGCGCCAGCAGCCAATGGGGACCCGGCTCTGGAAACACCATATATTTT,CASSQWGPGSGNTIYF
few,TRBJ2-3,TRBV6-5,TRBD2,TGTGCCAGCAGTTACGACGGGGGGGGGCGCACAGATACGCAGTATTTT,CASSYDGGGRTDTQYF
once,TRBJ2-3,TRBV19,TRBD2,TGTGCCAGTAGCGGAATAGTCGGGGGGGCGTCAGATACGCAGTATTTT,CASSGIVGGASDTQYF
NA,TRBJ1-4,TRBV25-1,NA,TGTGCCAGCAGTGAAGGGACGTCGGACCATGAAAAACTGTTTTTT,CASSEGTSDHEKLFF
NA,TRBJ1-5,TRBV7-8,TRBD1,TGTGCCAGCAGCCCCCTCCGGAGGGGGCGACTGGACAATCAGCCCCAGCATTTT,CASSPLRRGRLDNQPQHF
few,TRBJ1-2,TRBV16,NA,TGTGCCAGCAGCCAATCGGCCAACGGCTACACCTTC,CASSQSANGYTF
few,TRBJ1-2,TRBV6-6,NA,TGTGCCAGCAGTTCCCCCGGGACGACAAATGGCTACACCTTC,CASSSPGTTNGYTF
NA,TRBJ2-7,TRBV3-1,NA,TGTGCCAGCAGCCAAGTGTTGGCCAGGACGATCCTCTTC,CASSQVLARTILF
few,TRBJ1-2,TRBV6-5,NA,TGTGCCAGCAGTTCGCTGGCGGGGGGGTACGGCTACACCTTC,CASSSLAGGYGYTF
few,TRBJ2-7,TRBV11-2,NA,TGTGCCAGCAGCGCGGGACACCCATACGAGCAGTACTTC,CASSAGHPYEQYF
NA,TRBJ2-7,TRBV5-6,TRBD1,TGTGCCAGCAGCCACGGGACAGGGTTTGGACCCGAGCAGTACTTC,CASSHGTGFGPEQYF
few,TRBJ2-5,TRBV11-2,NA,TGTGCCAGCAGTTCCTCGGGGCGCGGACAAGAGACCCAGTACTTC,CASSSSGRGQETQYF
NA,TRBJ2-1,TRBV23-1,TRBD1,TGCGCCAGCAGTCAACGGGACAGAACCTTCTGCAATGAGCAGTTCTTC,CASSQRDRTFCNEQFF
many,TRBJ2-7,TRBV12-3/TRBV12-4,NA,TGTGCCAGCAGCCCGATAAGAGGGGATTCACCCTACGAGCAGTACTTC,CASSPIRGDSPYEQYF